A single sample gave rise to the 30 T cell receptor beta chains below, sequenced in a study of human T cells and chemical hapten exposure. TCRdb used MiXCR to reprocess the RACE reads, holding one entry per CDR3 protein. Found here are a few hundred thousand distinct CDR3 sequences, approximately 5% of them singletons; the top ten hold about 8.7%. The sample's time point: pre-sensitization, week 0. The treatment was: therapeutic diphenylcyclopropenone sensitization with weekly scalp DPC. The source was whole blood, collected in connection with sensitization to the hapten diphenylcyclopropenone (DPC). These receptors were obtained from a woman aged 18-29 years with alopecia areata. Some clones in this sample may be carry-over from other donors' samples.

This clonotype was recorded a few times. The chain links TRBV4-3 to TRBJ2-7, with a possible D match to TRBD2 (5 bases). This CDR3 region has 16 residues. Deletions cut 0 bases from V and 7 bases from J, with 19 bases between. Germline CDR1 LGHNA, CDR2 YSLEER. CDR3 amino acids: CASSQDWASRLREQYF. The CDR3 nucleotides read TGCGCCAGCAGCCAAGACTGGGCTAGCAGGCTCCGGGAGCAGTACTTC.

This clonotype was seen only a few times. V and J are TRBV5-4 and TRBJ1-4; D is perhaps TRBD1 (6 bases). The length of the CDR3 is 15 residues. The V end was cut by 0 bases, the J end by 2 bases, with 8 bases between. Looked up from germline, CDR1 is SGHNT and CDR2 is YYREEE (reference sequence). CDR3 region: CASSLDQGTNEKLFF. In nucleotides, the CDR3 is TGTGCCAGCAGCTTGGATCAGGGGACTAATGAAAAACTGTTTTTT. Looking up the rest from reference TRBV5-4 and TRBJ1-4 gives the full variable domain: ETGVTQSPTHLIKTRGQQVTLRCSSQSGHNTVSWYQQALGQGPQFIFQYYREEENGRGNFPPRFSGLQFPNYSSELNVNALELDDSALYLCASSLDQGTNEKLFFGSGTQLSVL.

This chain's CDR3 is CASRDDGGTDTQYF. CDR3 in DNA: TGTGCCAGCAGAGACGACGGAGGCACAGATACGCAGTATTTT. This rearrangement joins TRBV6-5 to TRBJ2-3, with D unclear. The CDR3 spans 14 residues. V was clipped by 6 bases and J by 1 base, with 11 bases between them. Germline assignment: CDR1 MNHEY and CDR2 SVGAGI.

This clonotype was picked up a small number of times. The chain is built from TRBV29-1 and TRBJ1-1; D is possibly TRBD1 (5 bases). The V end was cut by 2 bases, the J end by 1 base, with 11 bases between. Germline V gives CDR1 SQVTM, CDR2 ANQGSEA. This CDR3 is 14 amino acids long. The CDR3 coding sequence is TGCAGCGTTGAAATGGCAGGGCGGAACACTGAAGCTTTCTTT. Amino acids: CSVEMAGRNTEAFF.

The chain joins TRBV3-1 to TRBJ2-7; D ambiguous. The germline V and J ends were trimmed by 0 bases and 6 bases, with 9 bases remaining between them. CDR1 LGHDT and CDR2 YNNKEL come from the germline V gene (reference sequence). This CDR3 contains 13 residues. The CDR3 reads CASSQDGVGEQYF. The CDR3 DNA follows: TGTGCCAGCAGCCAAGATGGGGTCGGCGAGCAGTACTTC.

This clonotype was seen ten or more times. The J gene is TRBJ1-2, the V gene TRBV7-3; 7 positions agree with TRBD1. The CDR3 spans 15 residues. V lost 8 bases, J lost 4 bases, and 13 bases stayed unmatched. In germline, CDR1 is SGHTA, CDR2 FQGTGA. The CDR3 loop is CASGPQQGTLYGYTF. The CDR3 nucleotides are TGTGCCAGCGGGCCTCAACAGGGGACCCTCTATGGCTACACCTTC.

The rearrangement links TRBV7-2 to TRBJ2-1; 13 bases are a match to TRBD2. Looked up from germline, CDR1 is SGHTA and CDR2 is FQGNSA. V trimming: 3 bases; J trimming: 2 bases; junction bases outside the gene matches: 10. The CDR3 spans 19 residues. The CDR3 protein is CASSFPLLAGGETYNEQFF. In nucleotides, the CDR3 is TGTGCCAGCAGCTTCCCACTACTAGCGGGGGGGGAAACCTACAATGAGCAGTTCTTC.

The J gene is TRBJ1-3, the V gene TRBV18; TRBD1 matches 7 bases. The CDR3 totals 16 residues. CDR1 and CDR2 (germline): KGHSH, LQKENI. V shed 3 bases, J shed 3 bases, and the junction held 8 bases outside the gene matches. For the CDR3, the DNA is TGTGCCAGCTCACCGACAGGGACACAGCGTGGAAACACCATATATTTT. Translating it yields CASSPTGTQRGNTIYF.

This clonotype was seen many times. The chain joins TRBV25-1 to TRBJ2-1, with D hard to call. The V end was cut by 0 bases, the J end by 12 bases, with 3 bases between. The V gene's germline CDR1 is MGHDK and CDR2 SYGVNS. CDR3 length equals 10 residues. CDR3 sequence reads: CASSEYGQFF. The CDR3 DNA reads TGTGCCAGCAGTGAATATGGGCAGTTCTTC.

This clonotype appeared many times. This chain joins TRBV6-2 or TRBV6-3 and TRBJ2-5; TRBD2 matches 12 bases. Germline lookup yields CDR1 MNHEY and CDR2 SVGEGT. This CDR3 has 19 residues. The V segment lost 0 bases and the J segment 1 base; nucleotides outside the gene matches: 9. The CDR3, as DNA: TGTGCCAGCAGTTACTCGAAACGACTAGCGGGGGCGACCCAAGAGACCCAGTACTTC. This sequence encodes CASSYSKRLAGATQETQYF.

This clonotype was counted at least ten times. The CDR3 nucleotides are TGTGCCAGTAGTATAGGGGACAGGGATTTCGATCAGCCCCAGCATTTT. It yields the protein CASSIGDRDFDQPQHF. The chain joins TRBV19 to TRBJ1-5, with 9 bases lining up with TRBD1. Germline V CDR1 and CDR2: LNHDA, SQIVND (reference sequence). CDR3 length equals 16 residues. V was clipped by 1 base and J by 5 bases; unmatched bases: 6.

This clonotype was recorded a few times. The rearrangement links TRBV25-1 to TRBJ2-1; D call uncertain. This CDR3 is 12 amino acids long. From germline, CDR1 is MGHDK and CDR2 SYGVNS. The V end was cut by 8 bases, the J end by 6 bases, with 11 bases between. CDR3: CASLTTFNEQFF. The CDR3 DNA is TGTGCCAGCCTTACTACCTTCAATGAGCAGTTCTTC.

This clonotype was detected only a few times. Here the CDR3 reads CASGGRGRGVGIQYF. For the CDR3, the DNA is TGTGCCAGCGGAGGCAGGGGCAGGGGTGTAGGCATTCAGTACTTC. This sequence joins TRBV27 and TRBJ2-4; tentative D call: TRBD1 (6 bases). Per germline, CDR1 MNHEY and CDR2 SMNVEV (reference sequence). The CDR3 length is 15 residues. The ends were cut back, 8 bases at V and 9 bases at J, with 23 bases in the middle.

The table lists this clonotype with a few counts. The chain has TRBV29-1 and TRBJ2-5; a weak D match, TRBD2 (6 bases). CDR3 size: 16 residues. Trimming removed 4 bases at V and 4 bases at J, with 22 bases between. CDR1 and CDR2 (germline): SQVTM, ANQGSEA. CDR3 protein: CSVGRSWQGGGETQYF. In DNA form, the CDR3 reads TGCAGCGTTGGAAGGAGCTGGCAGGGAGGCGGAGAGACCCAGTACTTC.

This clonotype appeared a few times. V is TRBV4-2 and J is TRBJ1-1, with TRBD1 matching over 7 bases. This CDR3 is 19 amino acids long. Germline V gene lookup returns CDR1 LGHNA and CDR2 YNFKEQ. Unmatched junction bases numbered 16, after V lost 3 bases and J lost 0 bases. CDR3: CASSQMILRGPSMNTEAFF. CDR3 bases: TGTGCCAGCAGCCAGATGATCCTAAGGGGGCCATCAATGAACACTGAAGCTTTCTTT.

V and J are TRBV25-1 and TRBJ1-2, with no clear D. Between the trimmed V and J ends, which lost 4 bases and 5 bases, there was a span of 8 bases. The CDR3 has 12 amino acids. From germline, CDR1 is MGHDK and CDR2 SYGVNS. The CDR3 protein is CASSVYAYGYTF. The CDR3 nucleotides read TGTGCCAGCAGTGTCTATGCGTATGGCTACACCTTC.

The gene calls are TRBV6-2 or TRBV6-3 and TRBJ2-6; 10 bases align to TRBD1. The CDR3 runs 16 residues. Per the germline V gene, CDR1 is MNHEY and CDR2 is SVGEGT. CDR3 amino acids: CVSLRDRGTGANVLTF. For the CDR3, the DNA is TGTGTCAGTCTCCGGGACAGGGGTACTGGGGCCAACGTCCTGACTTTC.

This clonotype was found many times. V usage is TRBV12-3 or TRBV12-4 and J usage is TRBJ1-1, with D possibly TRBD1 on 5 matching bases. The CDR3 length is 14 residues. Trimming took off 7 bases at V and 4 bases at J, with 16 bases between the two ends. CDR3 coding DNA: TGTGCCAGCACCTTAAGTGGGGCTGGCACTGAAGCTTTCTTT. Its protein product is CASTLSGAGTEAFF.

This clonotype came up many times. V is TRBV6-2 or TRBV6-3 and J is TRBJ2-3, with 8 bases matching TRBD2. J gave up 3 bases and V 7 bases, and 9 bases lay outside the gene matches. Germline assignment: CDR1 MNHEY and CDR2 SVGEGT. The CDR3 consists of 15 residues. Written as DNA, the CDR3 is TGTGCCAGCACCCAGGGTAGCGGGACAACAGATACGCAGTATTTT. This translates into CASTQGSGTTDTQYF.

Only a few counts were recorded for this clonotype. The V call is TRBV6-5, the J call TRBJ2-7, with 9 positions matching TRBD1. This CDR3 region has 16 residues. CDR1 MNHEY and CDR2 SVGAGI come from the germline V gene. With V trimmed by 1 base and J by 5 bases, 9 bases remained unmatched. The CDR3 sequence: CASSYFKPGQGDEQYF. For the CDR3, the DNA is TGTGCCAGCAGTTACTTCAAACCGGGACAGGGTGACGAGCAGTACTTC.

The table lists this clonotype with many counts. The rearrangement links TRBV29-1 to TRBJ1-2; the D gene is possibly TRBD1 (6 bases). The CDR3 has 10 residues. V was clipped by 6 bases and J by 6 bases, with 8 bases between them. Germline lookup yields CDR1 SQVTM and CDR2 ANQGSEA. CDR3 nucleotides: TGCAGCGTCCGACAGGATGGCTACACCTTC. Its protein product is CSVRQDGYTF.

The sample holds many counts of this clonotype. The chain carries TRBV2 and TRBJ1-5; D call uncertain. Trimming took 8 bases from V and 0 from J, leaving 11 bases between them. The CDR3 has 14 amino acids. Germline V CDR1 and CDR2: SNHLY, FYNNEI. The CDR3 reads CASGREASNQPQHF. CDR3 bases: TGTGCCAGCGGGAGGGAGGCTAGCAATCAGCCCCAGCATTTT.

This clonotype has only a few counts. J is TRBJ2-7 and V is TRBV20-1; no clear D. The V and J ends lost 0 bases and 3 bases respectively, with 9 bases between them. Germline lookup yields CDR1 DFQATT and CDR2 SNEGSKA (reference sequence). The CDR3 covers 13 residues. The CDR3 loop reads CSAREARIYEQYF. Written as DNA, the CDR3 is TGCAGTGCTAGAGAAGCGAGGATCTACGAGCAGTACTTC.

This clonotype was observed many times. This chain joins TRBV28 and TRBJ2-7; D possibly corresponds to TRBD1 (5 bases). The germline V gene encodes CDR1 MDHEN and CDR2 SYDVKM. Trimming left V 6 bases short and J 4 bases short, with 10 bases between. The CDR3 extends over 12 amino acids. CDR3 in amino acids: CASSSTGYEQYF. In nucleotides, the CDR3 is TGTGCCAGCAGCTCAACAGGTTACGAGCAGTACTTC.

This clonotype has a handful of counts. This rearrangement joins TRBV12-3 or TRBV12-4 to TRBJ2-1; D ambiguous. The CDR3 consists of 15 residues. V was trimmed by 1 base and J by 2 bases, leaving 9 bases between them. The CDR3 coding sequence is TGTGCCAGCAGTTTAGGGCAGATAACCTACAATGAGCAGTTCTTC. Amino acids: CASSLGQITYNEQFF.

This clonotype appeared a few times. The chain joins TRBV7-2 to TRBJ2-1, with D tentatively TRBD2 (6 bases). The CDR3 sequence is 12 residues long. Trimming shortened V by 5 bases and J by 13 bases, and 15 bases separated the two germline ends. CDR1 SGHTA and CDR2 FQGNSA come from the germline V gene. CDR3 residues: CASSQDYLNQFF. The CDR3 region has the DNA TGTGCCAGCAGCCAGGACTACCTGAATCAGTTCTTC.

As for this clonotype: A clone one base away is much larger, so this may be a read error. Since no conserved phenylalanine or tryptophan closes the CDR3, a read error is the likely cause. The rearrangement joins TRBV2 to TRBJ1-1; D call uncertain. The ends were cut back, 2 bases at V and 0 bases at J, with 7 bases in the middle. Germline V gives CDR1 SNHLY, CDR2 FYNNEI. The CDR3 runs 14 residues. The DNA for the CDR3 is TGTGCCAGCAGTGAACAAGGAATGAACACTGAAGCTTTCCTT. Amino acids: CASSEQGMNTEAFL.

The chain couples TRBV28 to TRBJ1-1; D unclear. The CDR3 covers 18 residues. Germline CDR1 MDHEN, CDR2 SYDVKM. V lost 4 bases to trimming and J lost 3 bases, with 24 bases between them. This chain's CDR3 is CASSSYKTADTPDTEAFF. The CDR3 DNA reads TGTGCCAGCAGTTCCTATAAGACCGCCGACACCCCCGACACTGAAGCTTTCTTT. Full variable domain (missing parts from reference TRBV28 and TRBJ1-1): DVKVTQSSRYLVKRTGEKVFLECVQDMDHENMFWYRQDPGLGLRLIYFSYDVKMKEKGDIPEGYSVSREKKERFSLILESASTNQTSMYLCASSSYKTADTPDTEAFFGQGTRLTVV.

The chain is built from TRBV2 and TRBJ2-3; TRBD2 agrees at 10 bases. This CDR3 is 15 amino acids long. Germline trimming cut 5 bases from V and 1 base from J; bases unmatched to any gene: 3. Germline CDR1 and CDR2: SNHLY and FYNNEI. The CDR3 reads CASSIAGGRTDTQYF. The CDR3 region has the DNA TGTGCCAGCAGTATAGCGGGGGGACGCACAGATACGCAGTATTTT.

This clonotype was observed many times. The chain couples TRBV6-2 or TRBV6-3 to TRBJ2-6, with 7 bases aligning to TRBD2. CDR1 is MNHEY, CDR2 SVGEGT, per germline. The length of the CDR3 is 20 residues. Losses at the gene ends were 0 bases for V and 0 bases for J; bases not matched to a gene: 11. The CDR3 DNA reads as TGTGCCAGCAGTTACTCAGGTGGAACGCGGGGGTACTCTGGGGCCAACGTCCTGACTTTC. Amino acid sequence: CASSYSGGTRGYSGANVLTF.